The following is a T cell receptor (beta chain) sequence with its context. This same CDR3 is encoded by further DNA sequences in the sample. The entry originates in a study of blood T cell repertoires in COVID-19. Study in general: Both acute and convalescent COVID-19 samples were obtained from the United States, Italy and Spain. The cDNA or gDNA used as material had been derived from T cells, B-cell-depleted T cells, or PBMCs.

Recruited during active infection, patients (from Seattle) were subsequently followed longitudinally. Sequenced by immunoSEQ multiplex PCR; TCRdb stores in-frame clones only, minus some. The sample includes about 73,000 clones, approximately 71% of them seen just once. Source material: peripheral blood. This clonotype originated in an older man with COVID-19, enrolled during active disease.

CDR3 loop: CASSSRDRVYGYTF. In nucleotides, the CDR3 is TGCGCCAGCAGCTCCCGGGACAGGGTTTATGGCTACACCTTC. This chain connects TRBV5-1 to TRBJ1-2; 9 bases are a match to TRBD1. J lost 5 bases, V lost 3 bases, and 5 bases had no gene match. CDR1 and CDR2 from the germline V gene are SGHRS and YFSETQ. CDR3 length equals 14 residues.